The present TCR beta chain was sequenced within a study of PD-L1 blockade in urothelial cancer (dated by TCRdb to the late 2010s). Regarding the complete study: Therapy was started in 2014 for all patients, and atezolizumab 1,200 mg was administered intravenously every 3 weeks. Durable clinical benefit was defined as progression-free survival longer than 6 months, and TCR features were also tested against progression-free and overall survival. Somatic, immune and clinical correlates of response to PD-L1 blockade with atezolizumab in urothelial cancer were the focus of an exploratory multi-omic analysis. In the same patients, pretreatment tumors underwent whole exome sequencing and RNA sequencing in addition to TCR sequencing. Patients had an ECOG performance status of 0 or 1 and had received between 0 and 3 prior chemotherapy regimens. Tumor samples gave a median of roughly 1,400 T cells and roughly 1,100 unique TCRs, with a median clonality of around 0.093 and T cell proportion of under 0.1. About nine tenths of the roughly 30 patients were males with bladder-origin urothelial cancer, and about 60% of the roughly 29 reported a prior smoking history. Five patients were excluded from tumor TCR analyses because tumors from two patients failed quality control and tumor was unavailable for three patients. Pretreatment tumor samples, along with matched peripheral blood serially collected before and after atezolizumab treatment, were subjected to TCR sequencing. Nine patients achieved durable clinical benefit and 20 did not. Pretreatment blood TCR-seq was available for fewer than 30 patients, at least one posttreatment blood collection was obtained for some 24 patients, and tumor TCR-seq was available for some 24 patients. General findings and caveats noted by the study authors: At 3 weeks after the start of treatment, tumor-associated TCR clones in peripheral blood had expanded more in patients with durable benefit (n ≈ 23, p = 0.022). The proportion of tumor-infiltrating T lymphocytes was higher in patients with durable benefit (n ≈ 25, Mann-Whitney p = 0.047). The tumor samples were FFPE, were not collected immediately before treatment, and were limited to one sample per patient, so heterogeneity may have been missed. Because the sample size was small (n ≈ 29) and many of the analyses were exploratory, the results are meant to be hypothesis-generating.

This specimen's time point label, per the study, means: pretreatment tumor sample. The cohort comprised 25 to 35 patients with locally advanced or metastatic urothelial carcinoma treated at Memorial Sloan Kettering on a trial protocol. Every piece of tumor tissue used for sequencing was obtained prior to atezolizumab dosing. The Qiagen DNeasy Blood extraction kit was used to purify genomic DNA from total PBMCs and from tumor samples. Concerning this clone itself: The antigen it binds to is not known. No clone much larger than this one lies a single base away; base qualities are absent.

Each PCR received spiked-in synthetic TCR analog templates so that absolute template abundance could be estimated from read counts. In FFPE tumors, housekeeping genes were amplified and quantified to estimate usable DNA and calculate T cell fraction. Using the immunoSEQ assay, TCRbeta CDR3 regions were amplified from genomic DNA with bias-controlled V and J gene primers. Rearranged TCRbeta segments were sequenced at approximately 20X coverage. The authors' analysis ran thus. Clustering was used to correct sequencing errors, and CDR3s were annotated against IMGT to assign V, D and J genes. Only productive TCRbeta rearrangements were used in downstream analyses, excluding out-of-frame or stop-codon sequences. To compute clonality, Shannon entropy was normalized by the log of the number of unique productive sequences and then subtracted from one. Clones differing between time points or between blood and tumor were identified using Fisher's exact test with Benjamini-Hochberg correction, with an adjusted p below 0.01 applied as the threshold. TCRdb limited this immuneACCESS table to in-frame rearrangements with V and J called. A share of clones is missing; checked studies link under half to unresolved V genes, and the rest is unexplained. The V and J calls and clone size are taken from that table; D and trimming were inferred from the DNA. Across this sample there are fewer than 45,000 clones, with approximately 34% seen only once. The leading ten clones occupy more than 8.5% of the sample.

V is clipped by 0 bases and J by 1 base, and the sequence between their germline boundaries is 7 bases long. Counted from cysteine to phenylalanine, this CDR3 has 15 amino acids. Just the 45-base CDR3 DNA is kept, in frame starting at base 1. CDR1 and CDR2, per the germline V gene, are SGHVS and FQNEAQ. Here the chain combines TRBV7-8 and TRBJ1-5; too little of a D gene remains to name it. The source material was tumor tissue, sampled before atezolizumab (anti-PD-L1) treatment. This sequence originates from a man aged 55 to 70 with urothelial cancer. Read as DNA, the sequence is TGTGCCAGCAGCTTAGCCGGGGAAAGCAATCAGCCCCAGCATTTT. Its product reads: CASSLAGESNQPQHF.